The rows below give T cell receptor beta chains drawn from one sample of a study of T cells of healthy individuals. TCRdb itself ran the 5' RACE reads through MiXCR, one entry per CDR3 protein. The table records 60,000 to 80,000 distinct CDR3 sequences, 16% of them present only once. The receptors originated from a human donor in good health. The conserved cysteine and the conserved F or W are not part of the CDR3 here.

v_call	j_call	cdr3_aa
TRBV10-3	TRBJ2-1	AIKPKGTNYNEQF
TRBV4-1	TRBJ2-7	ASSQEGLLTVGEQY
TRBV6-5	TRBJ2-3	ASKGGDEGQDTQY
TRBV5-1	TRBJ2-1	ASRKTGDDSYNEQF
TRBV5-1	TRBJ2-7	ASSTGDREVYEQY
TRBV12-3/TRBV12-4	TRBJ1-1	ASSPGGAETEAF
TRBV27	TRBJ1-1	ASSSSLNTEAF
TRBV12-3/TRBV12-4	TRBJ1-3	ASSFLGGNTIY
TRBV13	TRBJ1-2	ASSLRTGHYGYT
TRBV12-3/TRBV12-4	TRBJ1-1	ASSFGTTLMNTEAF
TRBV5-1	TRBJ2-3	ASSLDITDTQY
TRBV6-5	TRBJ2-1	ASSEGQGAKFGAYNEQF
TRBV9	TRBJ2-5	ASSANSGRGVETQY
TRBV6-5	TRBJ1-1	ASSSTGSNTEAF
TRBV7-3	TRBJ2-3	ASSSSGSSTDTQY
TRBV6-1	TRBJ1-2	ASTVTEYGYT
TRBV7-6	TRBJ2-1	ASSSQGGAYNEQF
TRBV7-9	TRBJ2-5	ASGQLLGQETQY
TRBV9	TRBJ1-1	ASSVGTGLGNTEAF
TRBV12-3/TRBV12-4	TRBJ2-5	ASSPSGGWGETQY
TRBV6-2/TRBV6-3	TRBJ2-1	ASSYPTNEQF
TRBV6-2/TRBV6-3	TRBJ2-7	ASSYSPKPYEQY
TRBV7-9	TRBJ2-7	ASSLDGGAYEQY
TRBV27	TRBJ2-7	ASSGGPSYEQY
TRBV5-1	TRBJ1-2	ASSLGQGLHGYT
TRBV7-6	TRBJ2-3	ASSSYHKGTSTDTQY
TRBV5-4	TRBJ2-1	ATQLRGRGAYNEQF